A selection of T cell receptor beta chains follows, all from one sample in a study of blood T cell repertoires in COVID-19. TCRdb keeps only in-frame clones here, not all; method: immunoSEQ multiplex PCR. The sample has approximately 98,000 clones; about 83% are singletons. Sequencing was carried out using peripheral blood. These receptors originate from a woman in her 70s with acute or convalescent COVID-19. Both conserved end residues are part of each CDR3. The D gene is left open where the match is weak. Clone size appears in some rows only: once, few, many, or a class for an expanded clone.

D	size	V	J	CDR3	DNA
.	.	TRBV7-9	TRBJ1-1	CASSFLGRNTEAFF	TGTGCCAGCAGCTTTCTAGGGAGGAACACTGAAGCTTTCTTT
.	few	TRBV30	TRBJ1-4	CAWSKGGGANEKLFF	TGTGCCTGGAGCAAAGGCGGGGGGGCTAATGAAAAACTGTTTTTT
TRBD1	.	TRBV6-5	TRBJ1-2	CASSSGQVYGYTF	TGTGCCAGCAGTTCTGGACAGGTCTATGGCTACACCTTC
TRBD1	.	TRBV5-1	TRBJ2-7	CASSPDREPFFF	TGCGCCAGCAGCCCCGACAGGGAGCCATTTTTTTTC
.	few	TRBV28	TRBJ1-3	CASSFHRRGPGNTIYF	TGTGCCAGCAGTTTTCACAGACGGGGTCCTGGAAACACCATATATTTT
.	.	TRBV27	TRBJ1-1	CASRGTGRGTEAFF	TGTGCCAGCAGGGGTACAGGGAGGGGCACTGAAGCTTTCTTT
TRBD2	.	TRBV4-2	TRBJ2-5	CASSQGTSGETQYF	TGTGCCAGCAGCCAAGGGACTAGTGGCGAGACCCAGTACTTC
.	once	TRBV24-1	TRBJ2-1	CATSGGQSRYEQFF	TGTGCCACCAGCGGCGGACAATCTCGATATGAGCAGTTCTTC
TRBD1	.	TRBV12-3/TRBV12-4	TRBJ1-5	CASSRGRGQPQHF	TGTGCCAGCAGCAGGGGGCGAGGTCAGCCCCAGCATTTT
TRBD1	few	TRBV6-5	TRBJ1-6	CASSYTGGQNSPLHF	TGTGCCAGCAGTTATACAGGGGGCCAAAATTCACCCCTCCACTTT
.	.	TRBV19	TRBJ2-3	CASNPTGTGVDTQYF	TGTGCCAGTAATCCGACAGGGACTGGGGTCGATACGCAGTATTTT
TRBD1	.	TRBV6-5	TRBJ1-2	CASSPGGNYGYTF	TGTGCCAGCAGCCCAGGGGGAAACTATGGCTACACCTTC
TRBD1	few	TRBV19	TRBJ1-5	CASSRADRGNRRNQPQHF	TGTGCCAGTAGCCGTGCGGACAGGGGCAACCGACGCAATCAGCCCCAGCATTTT
TRBD2	.	TRBV19	TRBJ2-4	CASSIDLSASGGIQYF	TGTGCCAGTAGTATAGATCTTTCCGCTAGCGGGGGCATTCAGTACTTC
TRBD1	few	TRBV15	TRBJ2-4	CATSREDRFRYF	TGTGCCACCAGCAGAGAGGACAGGTTTCGGTACTTC
.	.	TRBV3-1/TRBV3-2	TRBJ2-3	CASSRRGGPDTQYF	TGTGCCAGCAGCCGAAGGGGGGGCCCAGATACGCAGTATTTT
.	.	TRBV5-6	TRBJ2-2	CASSSIYRVDGELFF	TGTGCCAGCAGCTCGATTTACAGGGTCGACGGGGAGCTGTTTTTT
TRBD2	.	TRBV9	TRBJ2-5	CASSVRGRVQETQYF	TGTGCCAGCAGCGTTCGCGGGAGGGTTCAAGAGACCCAGTACTTC
.	.	TRBV28	TRBJ1-6	CASSSPTSFTLHF	TGTGCCAGCAGCTCCCCGACATCCTTCACCCTCCACTTT
TRBD2	once	TRBV2	TRBJ2-3	CASSKGLAVYTDTQYF	TGTGCCAGCAGTAAAGGACTAGCAGTGTACACAGATACGCAGTATTTT
.	few	TRBV7-9	TRBJ1-2	CASSSRGLGYGYTF	TGTGCCAGCAGCTCCAGGGGTTTAGGGTATGGCTACACCTTC
TRBD2	once	TRBV25-1	TRBJ2-5	CASSEFATSGQETQYF	TGTGCCAGCAGTGAATTTGCCACTAGCGGCCAAGAGACCCAGTACTTC
.	.	TRBV28	TRBJ1-4	CASAGGEKLFF	TGTGCCAGCGCGGGAGGTGAAAAACTGTTTTTT
.	.	TRBV18	TRBJ1-5	CASSSEQGRSNQPQHF	TGTGCCAGCTCATCCGAACAGGGAAGGAGCAATCAGCCCCAGCATTTT
.	.	TRBV11-3	TRBJ2-2	CASSFSRGNTGELFF	TGTGCCAGCAGCTTTTCTAGGGGGAACACCGGGGAGCTGTTTTTT
TRBD1	.	TRBV5-1	TRBJ1-1	CASSPGTGGTEAFF	TGCGCCAGCAGTCCCGGGACAGGGGGCACTGAAGCTTTCTTT
TRBD1	.	TRBV5-1	TRBJ1-1	CASSSFQTGAHEAFF	TGCGCCAGCAGCTCTTTCCAGACAGGGGCCCATGAAGCTTTCTTT
.	.	TRBV6-5	TRBJ1-1	CASSSPGGTEAFF	TGTGCCAGCAGTTCTCCCGGAGGTACTGAAGCTTTCTTT
.	.	TRBV6-5	TRBJ1-6	CASSTGPNSPLHF	TGTGCCAGCAGCACAGGACCGAATTCACCCCTCCACTTT
.	once	TRBV18	TRBJ1-2	CASSPQQENYGYTF	TGTGCCAGCTCACCACAACAGGAGAACTATGGCTACACCTTC
TRBD1	.	TRBV10-2	TRBJ1-5	CASSEIRTGMHQPQHF	TGCGCCAGCAGTGAGATTAGGACAGGGATGCATCAGCCCCAGCATTTT
.	.	TRBV28	TRBJ2-4	CASSFYGPRGGKNIQYF	TGTGCCAGCAGTTTTTATGGCCCGAGAGGAGGGAAAAACATTCAGTACTTC
.	.	TRBV6-5	TRBJ2-7	CASSPPGLTFYEQYF	TGTGCCAGCAGTCCCCCTGGATTGACTTTCTACGAGCAGTACTTC
.	once	TRBV5-6	TRBJ2-1	CASSWGLSPFNDNEQFF	TGTGCCAGCAGCTGGGGCCTCAGTCCTTTTAACGACAATGAGCAGTTCTTC
TRBD1	.	TRBV9	TRBJ1-5	CASSPLPPAGGSNQPQHF	TGTGCCAGCAGTCCCCTTCCCCCCGCAGGGGGAAGCAATCAGCCCCAGCATTTT
.	.	TRBV7-2	TRBJ1-5	CASSRENQPQHF	TGTGCCAGCAGCAGGGAGAATCAGCCCCAGCATTTT
.	.	TRBV7-9	TRBJ2-5	CASSLRIETQYF	TGTGCCAGCAGCCTCAGGATAGAGACCCAGTACTTC
TRBD1	.	TRBV15	TRBJ1-4	CATSRVPTGYTNEKLFF	TGTGCCACCAGCAGAGTCCCGACAGGGTATACTAATGAAAAACTGTTTTTT
.	.	TRBV21-1	TRBJ2-2	CASSRTSGRPGELFF	TGTGCCAGCAGCCGGACTAGCGGGAGGCCCGGGGAGCTGTTTTTT
TRBD2	.	TRBV7-9	TRBJ2-5	CASSPSGGTQETQYF	TGTGCCAGCAGCCCTAGCGGCGGAACCCAAGAGACCCAGTACTTC
TRBD1	.	TRBV5-1	TRBJ2-3	CASSLGDRTDTQYF	TGCGCCAGCAGCTTGGGGGACAGGACAGATACGCAGTATTTT
TRBD1	few	TRBV4-2	TRBJ1-2	CASSQDLGQGRYGYTF	TGTGCCAGCAGCCAAGACTTAGGACAGGGACGGTATGGCTACACCTTC
.	.	TRBV10-3	TRBJ2-2	CAISESIGTANTGELFF	TGTGCCATCAGTGAGTCGATAGGGACTGCGAACACCGGGGAGCTGTTTTTT
TRBD2	.	TRBV11-3	TRBJ2-2	CASSPGLAMNTGELFF	TGTGCCAGCAGCCCAGGACTAGCGATGAACACCGGGGAGCTGTTTTTT
.	.	TRBV24-1	TRBJ2-1	CATSRGSGEQFF	TGTGCCACCAGTCGGGGTAGTGGTGAGCAGTTCTTC
TRBD1	few	TRBV27	TRBJ2-7	CASSLAGQATYEQYF	TGTGCCAGCAGTTTAGCCGGACAGGCAACCTACGAGCAGTACTTC
.	.	TRBV24-1	TRBJ2-7	CATSDGRAAEQYF	TGTGCCACCAGTGACGGCAGGGCGGCCGAGCAGTACTTC
TRBD1	.	TRBV5-1	TRBJ1-4	CASSPTGANEKLFF	TGCGCCAGCAGCCCGACAGGGGCTAATGAAAAACTGTTTTTT
TRBD1	.	TRBV29-1	TRBJ1-4	CSVGTGGSEKLFF	TGCAGCGTTGGGACAGGGGGCAGTGAAAAACTGTTTTTT
.	.	TRBV5-6	TRBJ1-6	CASSLGQLGPPLHF	TGTGCCAGCAGCTTGGGGCAGCTGGGGCCACCCCTCCACTTT
.	.	TRBV28	TRBJ2-3	CASSFSMTDTQYF	TGTGCCAGCAGCTTTTCTATGACAGATACGCAGTATTTT
TRBD1	.	TRBV7-2	TRBJ1-4	CASSYAGGTGPEKLFF	TGTGCCAGCAGTTATGCCGGTGGGACAGGGCCTGAAAAACTGTTTTTT
TRBD1	.	TRBV10-3	TRBJ1-1	CAITAGGSNTEAFF	TGTGCCATCACGGCAGGGGGTTCGAACACTGAAGCTTTCTTT
.	.	TRBV2	TRBJ1-5	CASNPMPVNQPQHF	TGTGCCAGCAACCCAATGCCGGTCAATCAGCCCCAGCATTTT
TRBD2	.	TRBV6-5	TRBJ2-3	CASSTSGRTDTQYF	TGTGCCAGCAGCACTAGCGGGAGAACTGATACGCAGTATTTT
.	few	TRBV7-7	TRBJ2-3	CASSLGQGGTQYF	TGTGCTAGCAGCTTAGGGCAGGGGGGTACGCAGTATTTT
.	.	TRBV28	TRBJ1-1	CASSLGHTNTEAFF	TGTGCCAGCAGTTTAGGGCATACGAACACTGAAGCTTTCTTT
TRBD2	once	TRBV19	TRBJ2-2	CASSNRWGLAGGRGTGELFF	TGTGCCAGTAGTAACAGATGGGGACTAGCGGGGGGGCGCGGCACCGGGGAGCTGTTTTTT
.	few	TRBV7-9	TRBJ2-3	CASSLVRQALTDTQYF	TGTGCCAGCAGCTTAGTTCGGCAGGCCCTCACAGATACGCAGTATTTT